These 18 T cell receptor beta chains originate from one sample sequenced in a study of shared clonotypes between healthy human individuals. Assay used: immunoSEQ multiplex PCR; TCRdb lists only in-frame clones, some missing. The table has 2 million to 3 million clones, over 85% seen once. The material sequenced was naive CD4+ T cells from PBMCs. Stated subset: CD45RA+ positively selected. These receptors were obtained from a man between 18 and 29 years old in good health. Some clones in this sample may be carry-over from other donors' samples.

CDR3 nucleotides: TGTGCCAGCAGCCCCAGCAGGGGAGGACCAACCACCGGGGAGCTGTTTTTT. Its protein is CASSPSRGGPTTGELFF. The chain couples TRBV9 to TRBJ2-2; possibly TRBD1 or TRBD2 for D (6 bases each). V was pared by 4 bases and J by 4 bases, with 20 bases between. The CDR3 extends over 17 amino acids. CDR1 is SGDLS and CDR2 is YYNGEE in the germline V gene.

The V call is TRBV5-6, the J call TRBJ1-2, with 7 bases that match TRBD1. V lost 4 bases to trimming and J lost 4 bases; unmatched junction nucleotides: 4. Germline V gives CDR1 SGHDT, CDR2 YYEEEE. This CDR3 region has 13 residues. The CDR3 DNA follows: TGTGCCAGCAGCCGGGACAGATCCTATGGCTACACCTTC. As protein: CASSRDRSYGYTF.

The CDR3 reads CASSFRDGGPQHF. CDR3 bases: TGTGCCAGCAGCTTCAGGGACGGGGGGCCCCAGCATTTT. The rearrangement uses TRBV5-6 and TRBJ1-5; D may be TRBD1 (5 bases). This CDR3 comprises 13 residues. Between the trimmed V and J ends, which lost 2 bases and 9 bases, there was a span of 12 bases. Germline CDR1 and CDR2: SGHDT and YYEEEE.

This sequence joins TRBV28 and TRBJ1-1, with 8 bases lining up with TRBD1. With V trimmed by 7 bases and J by 6 bases, 10 bases remained unmatched. The CDR3 length is 14 residues. CDR1 and CDR2 (germline): MDHEN, SYDVKM. The CDR3 is CASKSGQGSAEAFF. CDR3 DNA sequence: TGTGCCAGCAAGTCCGGACAGGGAAGCGCTGAAGCTTTCTTT.

J is TRBJ1-3 and V is TRBV11-2; D is unclear. V gave up 3 bases and J gave up 0 bases, with 6 bases separating them. The length of the CDR3 is 14 residues. Germline lookup yields CDR1 SGHAT and CDR2 FQNNGV. The CDR3 DNA follows: TGTGCCAGCAGCTTTGACCGCTCTGGAAACACCATATATTTT. Its translation: CASSFDRSGNTIYF.

The V call is TRBV18, the J call TRBJ1-3; tentatively, D is TRBD1 (5 bases). Trimming took off 2 bases at V and 8 bases at J, with 13 bases between the two ends. Germline values: CDR1 KGHSH, CDR2 LQKENI. CDR3 size: 14 residues. For the CDR3, the DNA is TGTGCCAGCTCACCATATCCAGGGACCGACACCATATATTTT. Amino acids: CASSPYPGTDTIYF.

This chain links TRBV5-1 with TRBJ2-1; D tentatively fits TRBD1 or TRBD2 (5 bases each). This CDR3 is 15 amino acids long. Trimming took 6 bases from V and 3 from J, leaving 16 bases between them. CDR1 is SGHRS, CDR2 YFSETQ, per germline. CDR3: CASTPGPGGYNEQFF. The CDR3 nucleotides are TGCGCCAGCACCCCGGGGCCAGGCGGCTACAATGAGCAGTTCTTC. Full variable domain (outside the CDR3, taken from reference TRBV5-1 and TRBJ2-1): KAGVTQTPRYLIKTRGQQVTLSCSPISGHRSVSWYQQTPGQGLQFLFEYFSETQRNKGNFPGRFSGRQFSNSRSEMNVSTLELGDSALYLCASTPGPGGYNEQFFGPGTRLTVL.

This chain connects TRBV10-3 to TRBJ1-2; D unresolved. The V and J ends lost 3 bases and 3 bases respectively, with 14 bases between them. From germline, CDR1 is ENHRY and CDR2 SYGVKD. CDR3 length: 15 residues. CDR3 protein: CAISDLRAPDYGYTF. The CDR3 DNA reads TGTGCCATCAGTGACTTACGGGCGCCGGACTATGGCTACACCTTC.

Only a few counts were recorded for this clone. The V gene is TRBV9, the J gene TRBJ1-2, with a weak D call TRBD1 (5 bases). The germline V gene has CDR1 SGDLS and CDR2 YYNGEE. The CDR3 loop spans 14 amino acids. With 0 bases removed from V and 10 bases from J, the gap between germline ends came to 16 bases. The CDR3 nucleotides are TGTGCCAGCAGCGTAGAGGGATCGCTAGGGGACTACACCTTC. It translates to CASSVEGSLGDYTF.

The rearrangement joins TRBV10-3 to TRBJ2-7; D ambiguous. Looked up from germline, CDR1 is ENHRY and CDR2 is SYGVKD. The V and J ends lost 0 bases and 3 bases respectively, with 9 bases between them. The CDR3 spans 14 residues. In nucleotides, the CDR3 is TGTGCCATCAGTGAGTCGATGGCGTACTACGAGCAGTACTTC. Residues: CAISESMAYYEQYF.

CDR3 nucleotides: TGTGCCAGCCGGTCGACAGACGAAAAACTGTTTTTT. This codes for CASRSTDEKLFF. The chain carries TRBV6-1 and TRBJ1-4, with a tentative D call TRBD1 (5 bases). The CDR3 sequence is 12 residues long. The V end was cut by 8 bases, the J end by 8 bases, with 12 bases between. Germline CDR1 and CDR2: MNHNS and SASEGT.

The chain joins TRBV7-2 to TRBJ2-1; D may be TRBD2 (5 bases). The germline gives CDR1 SGHTA, CDR2 FQGNSA. The CDR3 length is 15 residues. V gave up 2 bases and J gave up 3 bases, with 11 bases separating them. The CDR3 sequence: CASSLHGGFYNEQFF. The CDR3 DNA is TGTGCCAGCAGCTTACATGGCGGGTTCTACAATGAGCAGTTCTTC.

About this clone itself: Additional DNA sequences in this sample encode the identical CDR3. This chain uses TRBV6-5 with TRBJ1-3; tentatively, D is TRBD1 (6 bases). The CDR3 extends over 16 amino acids. CDR1 and CDR2 (germline): MNHEY, SVGAGI. Trimming removed 0 bases from V and 4 bases from J, with 13 bases in between. The DNA of the CDR3 is TGTGCCAGCAGTTACTCAGGGGGATCTACAGGAAACACCATATATTTT. It is translated as CASSYSGGSTGNTIYF.

This clone came up once. J is TRBJ2-2 and V is TRBV2, with TRBD2 as a possible D gene (5 bases). CDR3 size: 13 residues. Germline V gene sequence: CDR1 SNHLY, CDR2 FYNNEI. V shed 11 bases and J shed 6 bases, with 16 bases lying between them. The chain's CDR3 is CAGLKGDAGELFF. The CDR3 DNA reads as TGTGCCGGGCTTAAGGGAGACGCCGGGGAGCTGTTTTTT.

The V call is TRBV19, the J call TRBJ1-5; D perhaps matches TRBD1 (6 bases). Trimming removed 7 bases at V and 0 bases at J, with 19 bases between. Germline assignment: CDR1 LNHDA and CDR2 SQIVND (reference sequence). The CDR3 extends over 17 amino acids. The CDR3 nucleotides are TGTGCCAGTACCGATAGGGGGATGGACACTAGCAATCAGCCCCAGCATTTT. It is translated as CASTDRGMDTSNQPQHF. Full variable domain (missing parts from reference TRBV19 and TRBJ1-5): DGGITQSPKYLFRKEGQNVTLSCEQNLNHDAMYWYRQDPGQGLRLIYYSQIVNDFQKGDIAEGYSVSREKKESFPLTVTSAQKNPTAFYLCASTDRGMDTSNQPQHFGDGTRLSIL.

The gene calls are TRBV19 and TRBJ1-5; 7 bases agree with TRBD1. J lost 0 bases, V lost 8 bases, and 13 bases had no gene match. This CDR3 region has 17 residues. Germline values: CDR1 LNHDA, CDR2 SQIVND (reference sequence). The DNA of the CDR3 is TGTGCCAGTCGCGGTCGGGACAGTCCTGGTAGCAATCAGCCCCAGCATTTT. Protein product: CASRGRDSPGSNQPQHF. The entire variable domain, with the rest obtained from reference TRBV19 and TRBJ1-5, is as follows: DGGITQSPKYLFRKEGQNVTLSCEQNLNHDAMYWYRQDPGQGLRLIYYSQIVNDFQKGDIAEGYSVSREKKESFPLTVTSAQKNPTAFYLCASRGRDSPGSNQPQHFGDGTRLSIL.

This clone occurred a few times. V gene TRBV5-8 combines with J gene TRBJ1-1, with D unclear. There are 12 residues in the CDR3. V was shortened by 7 bases and J by 0 bases, with 7 bases between the two germline ends. Germline CDR1 reads SGHTS; CDR2 reads YDEGEE. The CDR3 DNA is TGTGCCAGCGTCAGGTTGAACACTGAAGCTTTCTTT. Protein product: CASVRLNTEAFF.

Regarding this clone: The sample carries other DNA sequences with the same CDR3. The J gene is TRBJ2-1, the V gene TRBV7-3; D might be TRBD2 (5 bases). V dropped 4 bases and J dropped 5 bases, with 9 bases sitting between them. CDR3 size: 13 residues. Germline V gene data show CDR1 as SGHTA and CDR2 as FQGTGA. CDR3 sequence reads: CASSSGLNNEQFF. The DNA for the CDR3 is TGTGCCAGCAGCTCCGGACTTAACAATGAGCAGTTCTTC.